This paragraph reports one T cell receptor (beta chain). The antigen remains unidentified. The junction had 7 bases not matched to a gene; V was cut back by 3 bases and J by 2 bases. Germline CDR1 reads SEHNR; CDR2 reads FQNEAQ (reference sequence). This CDR3 spans 15 amino acids. The source of the sample is a study of tumor-infiltrating lymphocytes in localized non-small cell lung cancer. The wider study: Several tumor histologies, both smoking statuses, and some post-neoadjuvant chemotherapy samples were included. Study-wide points: No T-cell fraction difference was seen between IM1 and IM2 tumors.

Sequencing was performed with immunoSEQ multiplex PCR; in TCRdb, only in-frame clones are kept and a portion is missing. The sample lists 13,000 to 15,000 clones; around 81% were seen once. The gene calls are TRBV7-9 and TRBJ2-7, with 7 nucleotides matching TRBD2. Sequencing used lung tumor tissue. The receptor's source is a human donor with non-small cell lung cancer. In nucleotides, the CDR3 is TGTGCCAGCAGCTTTGAATCGGGGAGGGCCTACGAGCAGTACTTC. This encodes CASSFESGRAYEQYF. The full variable domain, rest sourced from reference TRBV7-9 and TRBJ2-7, is DTGVSQNPRHKITKRGQNVTFRCDPISEHNRLYWYRQTLGQGPEFLTYFQNEAQLEKSRLLSDRFSAERPKGSFSTLEIQRTEQGDSAMYLCASSFESGRAYEQYFGPGTRLTVT.